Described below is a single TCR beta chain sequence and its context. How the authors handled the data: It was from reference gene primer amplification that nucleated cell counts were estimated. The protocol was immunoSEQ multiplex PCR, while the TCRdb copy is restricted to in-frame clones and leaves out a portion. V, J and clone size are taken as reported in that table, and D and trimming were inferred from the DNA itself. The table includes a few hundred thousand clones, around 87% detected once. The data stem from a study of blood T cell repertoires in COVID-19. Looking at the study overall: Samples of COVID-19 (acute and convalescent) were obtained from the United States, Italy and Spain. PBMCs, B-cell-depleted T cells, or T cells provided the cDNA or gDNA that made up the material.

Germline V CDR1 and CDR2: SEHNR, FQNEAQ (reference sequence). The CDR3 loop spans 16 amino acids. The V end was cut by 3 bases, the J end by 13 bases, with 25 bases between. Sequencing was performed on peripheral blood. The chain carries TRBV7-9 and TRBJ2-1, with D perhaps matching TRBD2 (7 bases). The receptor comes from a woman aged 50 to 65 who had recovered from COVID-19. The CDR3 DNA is TGTGCCAGCAGCTTCGCATTTGTTCGGGGGGCGCTTAGTCAGTTCTTC. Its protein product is CASSFAFVRGALSQFF.